Detailed here is one T cell receptor (beta chain). After removal of 1 base from V and 8 bases from J, the junction contained 7 bases not matched to a gene. Germline V gives CDR1 SGHTA, CDR2 FQGNSA. The CDR3 covers 15 residues. How the authors handled the data: It was from reference gene primer amplification that nucleated cell counts were estimated. Sequencing used immunoSEQ multiplex PCR; TCRdb keeps in-frame clones, though not all of them. V, J and clone size reflect that table, while D and trimming were determined from the DNA. Among roughly 230,000 clones, 75% to 85% were seen once, and the ten largest hold 4.5% to 6%. This record comes from a study of blood T cell repertoires in COVID-19. Turning to the study itself: Material from acute and convalescent COVID-19 was sourced from the United States, Italy and Spain. PBMCs, B-cell-depleted T cells, or T cells provided the cDNA or gDNA that made up the material.

Seattle's enrolled individuals joined amid active infection and were then monitored longitudinally. This sequence was found in a man aged 50 or older with COVID-19, enrolled during active disease. J is TRBJ2-1 and V is TRBV7-2, with TRBD1 matching 8 bases. What was sequenced was peripheral blood. This CDR3 is CASSLGGQAVDEQFF. The CDR3 coding sequence is TGTGCCAGCAGCTTAGGGGGACAGGCGGTCGATGAGCAGTTCTTC.